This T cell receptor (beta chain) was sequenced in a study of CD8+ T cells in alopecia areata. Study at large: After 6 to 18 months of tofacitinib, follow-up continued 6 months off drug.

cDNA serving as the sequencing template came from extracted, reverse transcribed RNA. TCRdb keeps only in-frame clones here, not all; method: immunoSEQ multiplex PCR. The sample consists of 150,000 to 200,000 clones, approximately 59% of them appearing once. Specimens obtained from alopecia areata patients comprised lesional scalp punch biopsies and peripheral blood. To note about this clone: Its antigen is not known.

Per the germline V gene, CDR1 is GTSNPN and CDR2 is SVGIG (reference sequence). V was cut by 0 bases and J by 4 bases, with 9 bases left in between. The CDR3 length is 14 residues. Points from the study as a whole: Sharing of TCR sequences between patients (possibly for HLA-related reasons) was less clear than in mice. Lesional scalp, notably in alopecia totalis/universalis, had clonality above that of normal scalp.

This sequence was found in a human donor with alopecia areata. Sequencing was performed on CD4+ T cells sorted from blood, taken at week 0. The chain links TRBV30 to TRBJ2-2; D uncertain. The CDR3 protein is CAWSVLAFTGELFF. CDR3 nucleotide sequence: TGTGCCTGGAGTGTATTAGCTTTCACCGGGGAGCTGTTTTTT.